The clone carrying this TCR beta chain appeared once. These data are taken from a study of T cell changes during pregnancy in multiple sclerosis. V was cut by 0 bases and J by 2 bases, with 3 bases left in between. This CDR3 spans 13 amino acids. Germline CDR1 SGDLS, CDR2 YYNGEE. The assay was immunoSEQ multiplex PCR, and TCRdb's table has in-frame clones only and misses some. The sample holds around 13,000 clones, roughly 88% seen once. This chain links TRBV9 with TRBJ2-1; no firm D call. The material was CD8+ T cells from peripheral blood mononuclear cells, obtained in the second trimester of pregnancy. This sequence originates from a female donor in good health, enrolled as a control in a pregnancy study. For the CDR3, the DNA is TGTGCCAGCAGCGTAGCAGCCTACAATGAGCAGTTCTTC. Its translation is CASSVAAYNEQFF.